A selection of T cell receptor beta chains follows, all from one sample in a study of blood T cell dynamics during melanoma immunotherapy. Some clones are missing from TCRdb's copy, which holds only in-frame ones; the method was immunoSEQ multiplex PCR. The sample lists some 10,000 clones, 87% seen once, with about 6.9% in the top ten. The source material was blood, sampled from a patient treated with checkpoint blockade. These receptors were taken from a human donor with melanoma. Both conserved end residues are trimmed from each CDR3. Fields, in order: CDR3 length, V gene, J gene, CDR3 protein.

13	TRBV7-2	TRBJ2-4	ASSPRDRGHNIQY
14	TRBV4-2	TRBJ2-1	ASSQGDIANPNEQF
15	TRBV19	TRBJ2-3	ASSIGYGGETTDTQY
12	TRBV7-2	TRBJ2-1	ASSVGQGDNEQF
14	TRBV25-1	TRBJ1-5	ASSDFPRGGNQPQH
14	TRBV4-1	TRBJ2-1	ASSPRTSGANNEQF
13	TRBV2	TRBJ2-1	ASSIDRLPYNEQF
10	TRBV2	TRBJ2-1	ASREVMDEQF
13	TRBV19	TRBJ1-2	ASSFRDTSSGGYT
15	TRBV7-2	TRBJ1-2	ASSLAGGTQVGYGYT
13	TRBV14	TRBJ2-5	ASSQSTGRQETQY
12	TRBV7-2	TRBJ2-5	ASSENPGGRTQY
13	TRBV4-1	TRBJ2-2	ASSNSQGTTGELF